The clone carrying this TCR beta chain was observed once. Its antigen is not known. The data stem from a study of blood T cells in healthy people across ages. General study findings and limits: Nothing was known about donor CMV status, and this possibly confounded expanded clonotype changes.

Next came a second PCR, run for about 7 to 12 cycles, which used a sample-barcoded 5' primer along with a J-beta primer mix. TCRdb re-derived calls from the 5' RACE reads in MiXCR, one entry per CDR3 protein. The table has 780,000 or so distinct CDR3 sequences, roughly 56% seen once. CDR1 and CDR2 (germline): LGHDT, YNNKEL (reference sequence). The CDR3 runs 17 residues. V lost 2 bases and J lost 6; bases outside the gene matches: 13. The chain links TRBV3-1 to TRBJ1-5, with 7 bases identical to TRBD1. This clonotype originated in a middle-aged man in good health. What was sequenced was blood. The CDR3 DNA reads TGTGCCAGCAGCCAAAGAACCCCAGGGGGAGGTGTTCAGCCCCAGCATTTT. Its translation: CASSQRTPGGGVQPQHF.